Given below is one TCR beta chain in context. The CDR3 is 14 residues long. Germline assignment: CDR1 LGHDT and CDR2 YNNKEL (reference sequence). Trimming removed 1 base at V and 6 bases at J, with 12 bases between. This record belongs to a study of T cell responses to AZD1222 COVID-19 vaccine. Background on the study: Both about-4-week and about-12-week second-dose recipients were combined.

Here immunoSEQ multiplex PCR was the method, and the copy in TCRdb shows in-frame clones only, minus some. The sample has 90,000 or so clones; about nine tenths are singletons. The chain is built from TRBV3-1 (or the pseudogene TRBV3-2) and TRBJ2-5; a weak D match, TRBD2 (5 bases). This TCR was sampled from an adult in good health. This specimen consisted of peripheral blood, obtained on day 0 of AZD1222 vaccination. The CDR3: CASSQATTYQTQYF. As DNA, the CDR3 is TGTGCCAGCAGCCAAGCGACTACTTATCAGACCCAGTACTTC.